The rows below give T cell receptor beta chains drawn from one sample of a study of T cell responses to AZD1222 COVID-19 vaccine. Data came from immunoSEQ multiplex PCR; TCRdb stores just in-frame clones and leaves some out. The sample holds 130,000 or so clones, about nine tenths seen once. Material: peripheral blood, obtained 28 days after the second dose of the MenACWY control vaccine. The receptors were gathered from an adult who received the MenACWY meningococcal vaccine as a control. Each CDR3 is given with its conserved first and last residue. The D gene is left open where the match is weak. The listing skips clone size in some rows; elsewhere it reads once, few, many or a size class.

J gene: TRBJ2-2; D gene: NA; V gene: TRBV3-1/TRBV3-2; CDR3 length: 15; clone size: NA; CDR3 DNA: TGTGCCAGCAGCCGTCTCCAGGTTAACACCGGGGAGCTGTTTTTT; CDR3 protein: CASSRLQVNTGELFF
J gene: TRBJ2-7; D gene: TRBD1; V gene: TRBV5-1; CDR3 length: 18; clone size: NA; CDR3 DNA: TGCGCCAGCAGCCCGGCCCCCCCGCCGGGACAGGGTCACTACGAGCAGTACTTC; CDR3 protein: CASSPAPPPGQGHYEQYF
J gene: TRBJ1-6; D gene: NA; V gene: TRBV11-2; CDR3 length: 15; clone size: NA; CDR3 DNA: TGTGCCAGCAGAGGTAGTCCAGGGCCCAATTCACCCCTCCACTTT; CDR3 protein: CASRGSPGPNSPLHF
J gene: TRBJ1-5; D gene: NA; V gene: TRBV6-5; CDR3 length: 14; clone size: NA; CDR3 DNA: TGTGCCAGCAGGAGAGGGGGGTACAATCAGCCCCAGCATTTT; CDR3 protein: CASRRGGYNQPQHF
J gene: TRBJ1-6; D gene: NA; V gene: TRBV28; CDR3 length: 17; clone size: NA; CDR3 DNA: TGTGCCAGCAGGAACCAGCGAGGAAGCTCCTATAATTCACCCCTCCACTTT; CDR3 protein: CASRNQRGSSYNSPLHF
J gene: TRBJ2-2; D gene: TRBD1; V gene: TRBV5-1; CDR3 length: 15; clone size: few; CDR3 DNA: TGCGCCAGCAGCACCCGACAGGGTCCCACCGGGGAGCTGTTTTTT; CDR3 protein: CASSTRQGPTGELFF
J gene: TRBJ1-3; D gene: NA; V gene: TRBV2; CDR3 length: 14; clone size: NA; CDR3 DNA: TGTGCCAGCAGTGATGGCTTCTCTGGAAACACCATATATTTT; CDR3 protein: CASSDGFSGNTIYF
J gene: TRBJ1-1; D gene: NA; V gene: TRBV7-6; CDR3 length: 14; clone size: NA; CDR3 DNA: TGTGCCAGCAGCTTAGATGGAAATGGGGCTGAAGCTTTCTTT; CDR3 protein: CASSLDGNGAEAFF
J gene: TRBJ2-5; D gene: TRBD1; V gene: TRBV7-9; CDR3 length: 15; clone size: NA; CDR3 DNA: TGTGCCAGCAGCTTAGCCCCGACAGGGCAAGAGACCCAGTACTTC; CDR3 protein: CASSLAPTGQETQYF
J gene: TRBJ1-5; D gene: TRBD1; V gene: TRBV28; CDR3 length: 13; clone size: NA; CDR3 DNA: TGTGCCAGCAGTTCACAGGGGGCTCAGCCCCAGCATTTT; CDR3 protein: CASSSQGAQPQHF
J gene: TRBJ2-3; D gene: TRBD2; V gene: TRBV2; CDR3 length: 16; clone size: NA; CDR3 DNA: TGTGCCAGCAGCGCCGGGACTAGGGCTAGCACAGATACGCAGTATTTT; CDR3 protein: CASSAGTRASTDTQYF
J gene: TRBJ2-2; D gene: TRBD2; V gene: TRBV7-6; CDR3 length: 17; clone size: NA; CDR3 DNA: TGTGCCAGCAGCCCGAAGCTGGCGGGAGGTAGCACCGGGGAGCTGTTTTTT; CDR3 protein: CASSPKLAGGSTGELFF
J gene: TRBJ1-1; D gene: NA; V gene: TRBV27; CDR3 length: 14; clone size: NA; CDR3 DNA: TGTGCCAGCAAGAGCCCAGGGGTGGGCACTGAAGCTTTCTTT; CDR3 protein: CASKSPGVGTEAFF
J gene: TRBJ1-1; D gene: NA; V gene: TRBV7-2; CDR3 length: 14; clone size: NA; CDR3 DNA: TGTGCCAGCAGCATAGAACAGGGACGGACTGAAGCTTTCTTT; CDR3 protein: CASSIEQGRTEAFF
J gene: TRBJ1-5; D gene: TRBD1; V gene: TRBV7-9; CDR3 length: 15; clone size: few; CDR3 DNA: TGTGCCAGCAGCCTAGGGGACAGTTTCAAACAGCCCCAGCATTTT; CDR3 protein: CASSLGDSFKQPQHF
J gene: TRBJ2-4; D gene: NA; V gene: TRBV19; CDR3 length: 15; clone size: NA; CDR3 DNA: TGTGCCAGTAGTATAGCATCCGTGGCCAAAAACATTCAGTACTTC; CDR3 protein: CASSIASVAKNIQYF
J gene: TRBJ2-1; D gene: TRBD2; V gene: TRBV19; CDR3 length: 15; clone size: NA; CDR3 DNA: TGTGCCACGACTAGCGGGGGATTAGGAGACAATGAGCAGTTCTTC; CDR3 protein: CATTSGGLGDNEQFF
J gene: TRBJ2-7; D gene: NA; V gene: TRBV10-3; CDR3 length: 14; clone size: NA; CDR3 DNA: TGTGCCATCAGTGACGGCGGGGACGCCTACGAGCAGTACTTC; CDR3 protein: CAISDGGDAYEQYF
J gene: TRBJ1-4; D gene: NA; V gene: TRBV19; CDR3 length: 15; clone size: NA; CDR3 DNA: TGTGCCAGTAGTGCCACGGGAAGATTAGATGAAAAACTGTTTTTT; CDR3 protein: CASSATGRLDEKLFF
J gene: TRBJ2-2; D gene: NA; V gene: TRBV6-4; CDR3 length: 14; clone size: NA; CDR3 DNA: TGTGCCAGCAGTGCCGGGGTAGACACCGGGGAGCTGTTTTTT; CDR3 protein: CASSAGVDTGELFF
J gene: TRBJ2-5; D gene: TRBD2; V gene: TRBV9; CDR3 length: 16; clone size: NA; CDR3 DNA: TGTGCCAGCAGCTTCCCTAGCGGGGGGGCCCTAGAGACCCAGTACTTC; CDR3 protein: CASSFPSGGALETQYF
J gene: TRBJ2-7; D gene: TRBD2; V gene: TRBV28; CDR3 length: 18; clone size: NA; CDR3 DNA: TGTGCCAGCAGTTTACCCTTTAGGCTAGCGGGAAGCTCCTACGAGCAGTACTTC; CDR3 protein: CASSLPFRLAGSSYEQYF
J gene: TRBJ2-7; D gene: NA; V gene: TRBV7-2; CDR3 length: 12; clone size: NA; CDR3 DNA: TGTGCCAGCAGCTTAATAGCGCGGGAGCAGTACTTC; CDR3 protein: CASSLIAREQYF
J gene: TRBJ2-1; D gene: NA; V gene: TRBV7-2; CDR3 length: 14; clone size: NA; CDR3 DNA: TGTGCCAGCAGCGCCTACTCACGGCACAATGAGCAGTTCTTC; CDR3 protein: CASSAYSRHNEQFF
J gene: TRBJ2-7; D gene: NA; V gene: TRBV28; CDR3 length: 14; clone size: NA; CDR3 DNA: TGTGCCACCCGGGGGGCCGGGACTGGGAGCGAGCAGTACTTC; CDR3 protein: CATRGAGTGSEQYF
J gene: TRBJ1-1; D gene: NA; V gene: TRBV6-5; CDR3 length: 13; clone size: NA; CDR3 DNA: TGTGCCAGCAGTACGCTGGGCTACACTGAAGCTTTCTTT; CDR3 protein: CASSTLGYTEAFF
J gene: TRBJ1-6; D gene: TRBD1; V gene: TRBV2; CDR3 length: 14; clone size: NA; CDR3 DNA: TGTGCCAGCAGTGCCGGGACAGAAAATTCACCCCTCCACTTT; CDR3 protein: CASSAGTENSPLHF
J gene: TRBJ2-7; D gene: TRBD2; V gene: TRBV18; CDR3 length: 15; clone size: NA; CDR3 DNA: TGTGCCAGCTCACCTCAGACTAGCGGGAGCAACGAGCAGTACTTC; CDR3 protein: CASSPQTSGSNEQYF
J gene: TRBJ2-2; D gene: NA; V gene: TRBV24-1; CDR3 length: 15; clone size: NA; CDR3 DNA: TGTGCCACCAGTGATACGGCGGGGTCGGCCGGGGAGCTGTTTTTT; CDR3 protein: CATSDTAGSAGELFF
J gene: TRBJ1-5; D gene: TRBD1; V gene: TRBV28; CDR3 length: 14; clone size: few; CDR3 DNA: TGTGCCAGCAGTTTTGGACAGGCTAATCAGCCCCAGCATTTT; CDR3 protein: CASSFGQANQPQHF
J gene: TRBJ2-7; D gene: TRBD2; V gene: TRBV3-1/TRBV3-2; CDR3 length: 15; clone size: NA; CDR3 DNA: TGTGCCAGCAGCCGGGGACTAGCGGAGAGCTACGAGCAGTACTTC; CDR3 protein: CASSRGLAESYEQYF
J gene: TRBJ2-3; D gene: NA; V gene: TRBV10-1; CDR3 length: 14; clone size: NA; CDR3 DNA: TGCGCCAGCAGTGGCTACAGCGGTACAGATACGCAGTATTTT; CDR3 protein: CASSGYSGTDTQYF
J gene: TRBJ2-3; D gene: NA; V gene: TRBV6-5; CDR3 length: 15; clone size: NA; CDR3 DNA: TGTGCCAGCAGTTACGCGAGTCAGGGCTTAGATACGCAGTATTTT; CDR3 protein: CASSYASQGLDTQYF
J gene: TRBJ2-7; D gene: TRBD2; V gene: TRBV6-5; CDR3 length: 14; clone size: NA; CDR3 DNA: TGTGCCAGCAGCGCCGGACTAGCGGGATTCGAGCAGTACTTC; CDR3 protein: CASSAGLAGFEQYF
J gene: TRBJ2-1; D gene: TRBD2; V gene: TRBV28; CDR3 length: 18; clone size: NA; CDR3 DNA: TGTGCCAGCAGTTCCTACGGACAGCCCGGGACTAGCGGGAAGGAGCAGTTCTTC; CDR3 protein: CASSSYGQPGTSGKEQFF
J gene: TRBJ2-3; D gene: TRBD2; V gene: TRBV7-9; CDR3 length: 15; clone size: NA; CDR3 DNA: TGTGCCAGCAGCTTAGGGGAGGGCTATACAGATACGCAGTATTTT; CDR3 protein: CASSLGEGYTDTQYF
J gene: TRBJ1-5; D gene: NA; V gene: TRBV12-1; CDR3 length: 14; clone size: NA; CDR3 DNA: TGTGCCAGCAGGTCCCGGGGGAAAAATCAGCCCCAGCATTTT; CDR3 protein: CASRSRGKNQPQHF
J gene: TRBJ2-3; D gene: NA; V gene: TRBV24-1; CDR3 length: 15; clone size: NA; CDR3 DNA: TGTGCCACCAGTGATTTCTCGGGAAGCACAGATACGCAGTATTTT; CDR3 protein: CATSDFSGSTDTQYF
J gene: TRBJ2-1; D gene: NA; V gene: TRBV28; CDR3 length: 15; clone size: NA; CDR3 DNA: TGTGCCAGCAGTTCATTCGGGGGGCCGGGCAATGAGCAGTTCTTC; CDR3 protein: CASSSFGGPGNEQFF
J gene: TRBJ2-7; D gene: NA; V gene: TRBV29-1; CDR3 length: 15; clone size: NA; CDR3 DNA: TGCAGCGTTTCTCATTCAGGGGCCTACTCCTACGAGCAGTACTTC; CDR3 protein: CSVSHSGAYSYEQYF
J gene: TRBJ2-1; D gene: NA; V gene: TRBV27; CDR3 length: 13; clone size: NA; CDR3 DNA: TGTGCCAGCAGTTTTGGAGCGGCCAATGAGCAGTTCTTC; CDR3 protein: CASSFGAANEQFF
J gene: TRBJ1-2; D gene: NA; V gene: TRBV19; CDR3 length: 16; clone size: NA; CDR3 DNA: TGTGCCAGTAGTATAGAGGCCAGGCGAACTAACTATGGCTACACCTTC; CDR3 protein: CASSIEARRTNYGYTF
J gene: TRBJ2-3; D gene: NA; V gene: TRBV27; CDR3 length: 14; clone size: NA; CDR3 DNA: TGTGCCAGCAGTTACAGGTTAAGCACAGATACGCAGTATTTT; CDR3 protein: CASSYRLSTDTQYF
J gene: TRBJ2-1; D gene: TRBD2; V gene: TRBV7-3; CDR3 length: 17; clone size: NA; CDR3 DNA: TGTGCCAGCAGTAAAGAGGGAGCGGGAGGGATGGGGAATGAGCAGTTCTTC; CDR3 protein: CASSKEGAGGMGNEQFF
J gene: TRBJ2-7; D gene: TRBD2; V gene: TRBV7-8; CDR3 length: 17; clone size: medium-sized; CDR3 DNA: TGTGCCAGCAGCTCACCACCGGGACTAGCGGGAGATCACGAGCAGTACTTC; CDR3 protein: CASSSPPGLAGDHEQYF
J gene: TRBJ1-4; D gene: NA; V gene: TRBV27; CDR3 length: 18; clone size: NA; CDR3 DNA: TGTGCCAGCAGGCAGGGGACAACCAAAGCGGAATTAGGAGAAAAACTGTTTTTT; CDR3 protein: CASRQGTTKAELGEKLFF
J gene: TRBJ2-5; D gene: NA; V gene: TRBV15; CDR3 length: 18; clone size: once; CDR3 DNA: TGTGCCACCAGCAGCGACAGTCTGGGGAGTTTACCAGGAGAGACCCAGTACTTC; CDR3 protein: CATSSDSLGSLPGETQYF
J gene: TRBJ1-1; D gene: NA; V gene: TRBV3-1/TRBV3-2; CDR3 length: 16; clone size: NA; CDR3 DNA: TGTGCCAGCAGCCAAGGACCTCGAGGTGGCAAGGCTGGGGCTTTCTTT; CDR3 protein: CASSQGPRGGKAGAFF
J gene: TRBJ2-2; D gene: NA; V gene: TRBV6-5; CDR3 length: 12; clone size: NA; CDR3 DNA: TGTGCCAGCAGTCTCCGGATCGGGGAGCTGTTTTTT; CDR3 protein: CASSLRIGELFF
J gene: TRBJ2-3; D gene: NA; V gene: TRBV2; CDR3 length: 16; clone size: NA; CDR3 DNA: TGTGCCAGCAGTTCTCTCCTCCCGGGAGCCACAGATACGCAGTATTTT; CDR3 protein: CASSSLLPGATDTQYF
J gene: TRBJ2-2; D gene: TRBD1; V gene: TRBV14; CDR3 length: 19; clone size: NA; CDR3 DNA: TGTGCCAGCAGCCAAGCCACAGGGGGCATTCGCCGCAACACCGGGGAGCTGTTTTTT; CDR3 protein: CASSQATGGIRRNTGELFF
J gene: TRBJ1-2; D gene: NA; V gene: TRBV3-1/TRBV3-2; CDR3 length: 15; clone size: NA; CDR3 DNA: TGTGCCAGCAGCCCCTCTTTAGGGGCTAACTATGGCTACACCTTC; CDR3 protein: CASSPSLGANYGYTF